The 21 T cell receptor beta chains reported below all come from one sample, sequenced in a study of shared clonotypes between healthy human individuals. Measured with immunoSEQ multiplex PCR; TCRdb has only the in-frame clones, and not every one. Of some 680,000 clones detected, around 73% appear once; the ten largest clones hold roughly 2%. Sequencing used memory CD4+ T cells sorted from blood. The sample's subset: CD45RA-negative fraction. These receptors all come from a woman aged 25 to 39 in good health.

The chain recombines TRBV28 with TRBJ1-1, with D uncertain. The germline gives CDR1 MDHEN, CDR2 SYDVKM. This CDR3 has 16 residues. V gave up 6 bases and J gave up 3 bases, with 20 bases separating them. The CDR3 spells CASSPPYPGGDTEAFF. The CDR3 region has the DNA TGTGCCAGCAGCCCTCCGTATCCGGGCGGGGACACTGAAGCTTTCTTT.

The rearrangement joins TRBV5-6 to TRBJ2-7; D assignment may be TRBD1 or TRBD2 (6 bases each). V shed 1 base and J shed 5 bases, with 16 bases lying between them. Germline V gene data show CDR1 as SGHDT and CDR2 as YYEEEE. The length of the CDR3 is 15 residues. The CDR3 protein is CASSLLRGAVDEQYF. The CDR3 DNA sequence: TGTGCCAGCAGCTTGCTGAGGGGGGCAGTCGACGAGCAGTACTTC. The whole variable domain, filled in from reference TRBV5-6 and TRBJ2-7, reads DAGVTQSPTHLIKTRGQQVTLRCSPKSGHDTVSWYQQALGQGPQFIFQYYEEEERQRGNFPDRFSGHQFPNYSSELNVNALLLGDSALYLCASSLLRGAVDEQYFGPGTRLTVT.

Only one count was recorded for this clone. The V gene is TRBV30, the J gene TRBJ2-5; TRBD1 or TRBD2 may be the D gene (5 bases each). TRBJ2-7 explains the end of the DNA better; the J call may be wrong. Germline CDR1 GTSNPN, CDR2 SVGIG (reference sequence). The CDR3 is 15 residues long. CDR3 region: CAWRGRGSVSYEQYF. The CDR3 DNA reads TGTGCCTGGAGGGGACGGGGCAGCGTCTCCTACGAGCAGTACTTC.

Only a few counts were recorded for this clone. The rearrangement uses TRBV7-3 and TRBJ2-2; D is perhaps TRBD1 or TRBD2 (5 bases each). Trimming took off 4 bases at V and 0 bases at J, with 9 bases between the two ends. The CDR3 is 15 amino acids. The germline CDR1 and CDR2 sequences are SGHTA and FQGTGA. DNA of the CDR3: TGTGCCAGCAGCTCGGGGCCGGCGAACACCGGGGAGCTGTTTTTT. Amino acid sequence: CASSSGPANTGELFF.

A word on this clone: This same CDR3 is encoded by further DNA sequences in the sample. The chain couples TRBV10-3 to TRBJ2-5, with 7 nucleotides matching TRBD1. This CDR3 has 14 residues. Germline assignment: CDR1 ENHRY and CDR2 SYGVKD. The junction had 1 base not matched to a gene; V was cut back by 0 bases and J by 3 bases. CDR3 DNA: TGTGCCATCAGTGAGTCGACAGGGAAAGAGACCCAGTACTTC. Its translation is CAISESTGKETQYF.

This chain joins TRBV9 and TRBJ2-2; TRBD2 aligns across 7 bases. Trimming cost V 0 bases and J 7 bases; bases outside gene matches: 3. CDR1 SGDLS and CDR2 YYNGEE come from the germline V gene. There are 14 residues in the CDR3. CDR3 nucleotide sequence: TGTGCCAGCAGCGTAGAGGGAGGGGACGGGGAGCTGTTTTTT. Translating gives CASSVEGGDGELFF.

The rearrangement joins TRBV7-6 to TRBJ1-2; 9 bases agree with TRBD1. The J segment lost 3 bases and the V segment lost 5 bases, leaving 10 bases of the junction unmatched. Germline V lookup: CDR1 SGHVS, CDR2 FNYEAQ. The CDR3 loop spans 16 amino acids. The CDR3 sequence: CASSPELGQGDYGYTF. The CDR3 region has the DNA TGTGCCAGCAGCCCCGAGCTGGGACAGGGAGACTATGGCTACACCTTC.

This clone was seen only a few times. V and J are TRBV27 and TRBJ1-2, with TRBD1 matching 7 bases. Germline V CDR1 and CDR2: MNHEY, SMNVEV (reference sequence). The CDR3 length is 13 residues. J was trimmed by 8 bases and V by 6 bases; bases with no gene match: 9. CDR3 DNA sequence: TGTGCCAGCAGCTCGTACAGGGGTTTCGGCTACACCTTC. The encoded protein is CASSSYRGFGYTF.

The chain links TRBV10-3 to TRBJ1-6; 7 bases map to TRBD1. The ends lost 11 bases at V and 7 bases at J; junction bases unmatched: 14. The CDR3 runs to 15 residues. Germline CDR1 is ENHRY and CDR2 is SYGVKD. The CDR3 region has the DNA TGTGCCCTAAACGGAGAGGACAGGCCAAATTCACCCCTCCACTTT. Its protein product is CALNGEDRPNSPLHF.

The rearrangement links TRBV9 to TRBJ2-7, with D perhaps matching TRBD2 (6 bases). Germline-derived CDR1 and CDR2 are SGDLS and YYNGEE. The CDR3 sequence is 14 residues long. V dropped 0 bases and J dropped 3 bases, with 10 bases sitting between them. The CDR3, as DNA: TGTGCCAGCAGCGTAGCGGCGGGACGCTACGAGCAGTACTTC. Its translation is CASSVAAGRYEQYF.

With regard to this clone: A far larger clone is a single base away, which makes a read error likely. This CDR3 is also generated by other DNA sequences in the sample. The chain combines TRBV6-4 with TRBJ1-2, with D hard to call. The CDR3 runs to 13 residues. V lost 6 bases, J lost 2 bases, and 10 bases lay in between. Germline V lookup: CDR1 MRHNA, CDR2 SNTAGT. For the CDR3, the DNA is TGTGCCAGCAGCCCGGACGGCAACTATGGCTACACCTTC. Translated: CASSPDGNYGYTF.

The sample holds one count of this clone. Other DNA sequences in the sample encode the same CDR3. This chain connects TRBV5-1 to TRBJ2-5; 7 positions match TRBD2. The CDR3 loop spans 14 amino acids. CDR1 is SGHRS, CDR2 YFSETQ, per germline. V shed 0 bases and J 5 bases; nucleotides not matched to a gene: 4. DNA of the CDR3: TGCGCCAGCAGCTTGGGCGGGGGTATGGAGACCCAGTACTTC. Amino acid sequence: CASSLGGGMETQYF. The full variable domain, rest sourced from reference TRBV5-1 and TRBJ2-5, is KAGVTQTPRYLIKTRGQQVTLSCSPISGHRSVSWYQQTPGQGLQFLFEYFSETQRNKGNFPGRFSGRQFSNSRSEMNVSTLELGDSALYLCASSLGGGMETQYFGPGTRLLVL.

The chain links TRBV25-1 to TRBJ2-2; the match to TRBD1 covers 10 bases. The CDR3 covers 15 residues. Germline trimming cut 5 bases from V and 6 bases from J; bases unmatched to any gene: 6. Germline assignment: CDR1 MGHDK and CDR2 SYGVNS. The CDR3, as DNA: TGTGCCAGCAGTCCCCGGACAGGGGGGCCCGGGGAGCTGTTTTTT. Translated: CASSPRTGGPGELFF.

The chain uses TRBV28 and TRBJ2-5; possible D gene TRBD1, 6 bases. The V and J ends lost 6 bases and 2 bases respectively, with 16 bases between them. Germline V gene data show CDR1 as MDHEN and CDR2 as SYDVKM. The CDR3 is 15 amino acids. Here the CDR3 DNA reads TGTGCCAGCAGCGGGATGACAGGCTCACAAGAGACCCAGTACTTC. It specifies CASSGMTGSQETQYF.

The chain recombines TRBV2 with TRBJ2-5; 7 positions agree with TRBD1. Unmatched junction bases numbered 9, after V lost 9 bases and J lost 5 bases. CDR1 is SNHLY and CDR2 is FYNNEI in the germline V gene. This CDR3 is built from 13 residues. CDR3 loop: CARDRPPAETQYF. CDR3 coding DNA: TGTGCCAGGGACAGGCCCCCTGCTGAGACCCAGTACTTC.

The chain carries TRBV19 and TRBJ2-3, with 10 bases identical to TRBD2. This CDR3 is built from 18 residues. From germline, CDR1 is LNHDA and CDR2 SQIVND (reference sequence). V was clipped by 5 bases and J by 1 base; unmatched bases: 12. The CDR3 nucleotides are TGTGCCAGTAGTCCGCTGGGGTTAGCGGGAGGACGCACAGATACGCAGTATTTT. Residues: CASSPLGLAGGRTDTQYF.

V usage is TRBV10-3 and J usage is TRBJ1-1; D unresolved. The CDR3 contains 14 residues. V was shortened by 7 bases and J by 6 bases, with 18 bases between the two germline ends. Germline V gene data show CDR1 as ENHRY and CDR2 as SYGVKD. Here the CDR3 DNA reads TGTGCCATCACTGCCCTCCCGGCGGTTGCTGAAGCTTTCTTT. Amino acid sequence: CAITALPAVAEAFF.

The rearrangement joins TRBV5-8 to TRBJ1-1; D gene uncertain. Germline CDR1 reads SGHTS; CDR2 reads YDEGEE. This CDR3 is built from 12 residues. Deletions cut 7 bases from V and 4 bases from J, with 11 bases between. CDR3 in amino acids: CASCRVATEAFF. In nucleotides, the CDR3 is TGTGCCAGCTGTCGAGTAGCCACTGAAGCTTTCTTT.

This clone was seen a single time. CDR3 protein: CASSRAGGYEQYF. For the CDR3, the DNA is TGTGCCAGCAGCCGGGCAGGGGGGTACGAGCAGTACTTC. The chain links TRBV9 to TRBJ2-7; TRBD1 might be the D (7 bases). Germline V gives CDR1 SGDLS, CDR2 YYNGEE. V lost 4 bases to trimming and J lost 4 bases, with 12 bases between them. The CDR3 is 13 residues long.

This clone was found a few times. The chain couples TRBV19 to TRBJ2-2, with D possibly TRBD1 on 6 matching bases. V was cut by 6 bases and J by 6 bases, with 14 bases left in between. This CDR3 is 14 amino acids long. The germline gives CDR1 LNHDA, CDR2 SQIVND (reference sequence). CDR3 residues: CASSLQGGAGELFF. CDR3 nucleotide sequence: TGTGCCAGTAGCCTACAGGGCGGCGCCGGGGAGCTGTTTTTT.

The chain couples TRBV7-9 to TRBJ2-5, with TRBD2 as a possible D gene (6 bases). The V end was cut by 3 bases, the J end by 5 bases, with 13 bases between. CDR1 SEHNR and CDR2 FQNEAQ come from the germline V gene (reference sequence). CDR3 length equals 14 residues. DNA for the CDR3: TGTGCCAGCAGCTTGGCGGGGTTTGAGGAGACCCAGTACTTC. This codes for CASSLAGFEETQYF.